This T cell receptor beta chain was found in a study of blood T cell repertoires in COVID-19 (dated by TCRdb to the early 2020s). Concerning the study at large: Collaborator samples came from the United States, Italy and Spain and covered acute and convalescent phases of COVID-19. The material from the prospective study consisted of cDNA or gDNA derived from T cells, B-cell-depleted T cells, or PBMCs. Nearly every sample came with metadata listing a de-identified subject ID, COVID-19 status, age in years and sex. Deeply sampled blood TCRbeta repertoires from subjects exposed to, actively infected with, or recovered from COVID-19 were included in the dataset. Samples came from the ongoing ImmuneRACE study (first 160 participants) plus 1,254 subjects from 6 global collaborators. Where available, HLA class I and class II types were obtained from metadata supplied by the sample provider rather than from assay-based typing. The repertoires were made available in a free public database intended to serve as a resource for research on the immune response to SARS-CoV-2. Study-wide findings and limitations: Clinical and demographic metadata were provided uncurated, with the amount varying by source and participant.

Compared with germline, V lacks 7 bases and J lacks 8 bases; bases without a gene match: 7. The CDR3 runs 14 residues from the cysteine to the phenylalanine. Just CDR3 DNA is preserved here, 42 bases in frame from base 1. CDR1 LNHDA and CDR2 SQIVND are derived from the germline V gene (reference sequence). This clone was observed once. The target of this receptor is not known. Base qualities are not provided; no much larger clone lies one nucleotide away. The collaborating institutions used their own protocols to collect whole blood in K2EDTA tubes. For TCRbeta analysis, collaborators shipped samples in one of three forms: frozen whole blood, isolated PBMCs, or DNA extracted from either of those sample types. TCRbeta CDR3 regions were amplified from genomic DNA using the immunoSEQ Assay, a bias-controlled multiplex PCR. Per the source publication's procedure: The number of nucleated cells in each sample was estimated from the amplification of reference gene primers within the assay. To quantify the absolute abundance of each unique TCRbeta CDR3 rearrangement, sequence reads were collapsed and filtered. Productive Simpson clonality was computed per sample as the square root of Simpson's diversity index over productive rearrangements. The clones in this table, taken by TCRdb from immuneACCESS, are in-frame only. Not every clone is retained; where verified, under half of the shortfall comes from an unresolved V gene, and the cause of the rest is unknown. V and J calls and clone size are copied from that table; D and trimming were computed from the DNA. The sample includes 120,000 to 150,000 clones, with approximately 81% observed a single time. The top ten clones comprise roughly 2.6% of the sample.

The sequenced material came from peripheral blood. The receptor's source is a human donor with acute or convalescent COVID-19. The donor label of this sample is uncertain. This chain is built from TRBV19 and TRBJ2-1, with TRBD2 matching 11 junction bases. The CDR3 in this case is CASKLAGGGYEQFF. DNA sequence: TGTGCCAGTAAGCTAGCGGGAGGTGGGTATGAGCAGTTCTTC.